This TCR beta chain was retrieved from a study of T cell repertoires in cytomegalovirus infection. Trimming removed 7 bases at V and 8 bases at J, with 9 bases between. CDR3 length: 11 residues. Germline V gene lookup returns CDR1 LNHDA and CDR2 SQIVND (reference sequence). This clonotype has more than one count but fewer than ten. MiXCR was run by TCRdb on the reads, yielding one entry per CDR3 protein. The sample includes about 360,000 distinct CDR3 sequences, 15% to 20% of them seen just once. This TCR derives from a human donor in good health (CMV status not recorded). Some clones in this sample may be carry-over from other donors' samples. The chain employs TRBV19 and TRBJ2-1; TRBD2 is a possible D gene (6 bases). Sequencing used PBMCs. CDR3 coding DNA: TGTGCCAGTACCACGGGGGATGAGCAGTTCTTC. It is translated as CASTTGDEQFF.